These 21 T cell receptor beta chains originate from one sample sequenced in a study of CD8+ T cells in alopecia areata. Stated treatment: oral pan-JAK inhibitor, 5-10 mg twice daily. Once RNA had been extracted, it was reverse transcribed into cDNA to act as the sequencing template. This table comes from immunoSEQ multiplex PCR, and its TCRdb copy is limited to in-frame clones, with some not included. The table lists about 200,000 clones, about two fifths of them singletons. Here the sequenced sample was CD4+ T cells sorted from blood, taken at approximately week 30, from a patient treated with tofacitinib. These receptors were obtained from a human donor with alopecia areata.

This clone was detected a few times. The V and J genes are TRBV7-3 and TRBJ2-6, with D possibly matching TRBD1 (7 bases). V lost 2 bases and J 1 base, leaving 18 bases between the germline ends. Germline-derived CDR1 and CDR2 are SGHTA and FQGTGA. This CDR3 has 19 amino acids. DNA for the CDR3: TGTGCCAGCAGCTTATCCACCTTGACAGGGAGGTCTGGGGCCAACGTCCTGACTTTC. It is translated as CASSLSTLTGRSGANVLTF.

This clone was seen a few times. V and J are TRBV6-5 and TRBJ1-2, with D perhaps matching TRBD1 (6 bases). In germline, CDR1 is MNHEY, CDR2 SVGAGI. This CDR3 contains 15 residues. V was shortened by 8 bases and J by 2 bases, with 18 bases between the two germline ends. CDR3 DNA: TGTGCCAGCCAATCCGTTGGACAGTCGAACTATGGCTACACCTTC. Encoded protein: CASQSVGQSNYGYTF.

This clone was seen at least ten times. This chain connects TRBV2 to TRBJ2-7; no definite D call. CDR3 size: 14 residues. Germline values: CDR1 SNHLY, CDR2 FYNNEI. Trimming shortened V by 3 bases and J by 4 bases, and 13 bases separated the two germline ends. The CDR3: CASSEWHSIYEQYF. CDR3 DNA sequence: TGTGCCAGCAGTGAGTGGCACAGTATATACGAGCAGTACTTC. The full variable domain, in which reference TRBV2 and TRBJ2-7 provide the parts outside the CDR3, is EPEVTQTPSHQVTQMGQEVILRCVPISNHLYFYWYRQILGQKVEFLVSFYNNEISEKSEIFDDQFSVERPDGSNFTLKIRSTKLEDSAMYFCASSEWHSIYEQYFGPGTRLTVT.

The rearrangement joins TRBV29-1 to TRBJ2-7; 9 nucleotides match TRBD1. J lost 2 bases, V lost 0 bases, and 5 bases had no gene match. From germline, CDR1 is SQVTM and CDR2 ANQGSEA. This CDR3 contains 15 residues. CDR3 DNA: TGCAGCGTTGAAGAGGAGGACAGGGGAACCTACGAGCAGTACTTC. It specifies CSVEEEDRGTYEQYF.

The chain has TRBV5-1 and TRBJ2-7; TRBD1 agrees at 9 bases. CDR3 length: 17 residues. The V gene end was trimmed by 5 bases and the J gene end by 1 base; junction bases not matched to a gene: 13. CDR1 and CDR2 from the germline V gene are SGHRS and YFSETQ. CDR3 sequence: CASRSGGGQGISYEQYF. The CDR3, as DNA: TGCGCCAGCAGGTCCGGCGGGGGACAGGGAATATCCTACGAGCAGTACTTC.

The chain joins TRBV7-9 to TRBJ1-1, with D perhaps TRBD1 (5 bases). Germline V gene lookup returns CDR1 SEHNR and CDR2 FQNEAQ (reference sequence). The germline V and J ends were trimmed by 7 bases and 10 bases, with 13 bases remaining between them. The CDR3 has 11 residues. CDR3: CASIVTDRAFF. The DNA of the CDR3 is TGTGCCAGCATCGTGACTGACAGAGCTTTCTTT.

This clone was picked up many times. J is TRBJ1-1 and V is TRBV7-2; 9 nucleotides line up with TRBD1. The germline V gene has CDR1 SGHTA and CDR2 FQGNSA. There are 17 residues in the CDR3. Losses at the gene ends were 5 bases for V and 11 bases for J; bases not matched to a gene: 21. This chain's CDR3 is CASSPYLGTGKDGGAFF. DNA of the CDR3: TGTGCCAGCAGCCCATACCTCGGGACAGGGAAGGATGGTGGTGCTTTCTTT.

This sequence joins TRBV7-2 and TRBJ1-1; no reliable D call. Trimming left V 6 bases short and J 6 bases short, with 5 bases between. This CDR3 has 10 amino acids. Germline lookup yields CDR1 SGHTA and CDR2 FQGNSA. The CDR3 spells CASRASEAFF. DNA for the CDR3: TGTGCCAGCAGGGCGTCTGAAGCTTTCTTT.

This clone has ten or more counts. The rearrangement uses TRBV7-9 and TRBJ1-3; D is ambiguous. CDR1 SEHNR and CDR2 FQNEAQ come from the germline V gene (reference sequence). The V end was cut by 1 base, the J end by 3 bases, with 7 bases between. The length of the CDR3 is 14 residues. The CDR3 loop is CASSLESVGNTIYF. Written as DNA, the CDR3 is TGTGCCAGCAGCTTAGAGTCTGTTGGAAACACCATATATTTT. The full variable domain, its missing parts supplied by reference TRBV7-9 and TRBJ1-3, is DTGVSQNPRHKITKRGQNVTFRCDPISEHNRLYWYRQTLGQGPEFLTYFQNEAQLEKSRLLSDRFSAERPKGSFSTLEIQRTEQGDSAMYLCASSLESVGNTIYFGEGSWLTVV.

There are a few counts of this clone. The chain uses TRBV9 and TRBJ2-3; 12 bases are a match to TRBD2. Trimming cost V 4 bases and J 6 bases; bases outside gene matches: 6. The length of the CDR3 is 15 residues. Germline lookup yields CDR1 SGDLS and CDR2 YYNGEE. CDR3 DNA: TGTGCCAGCAGCCAACTAGCGGGAGGAGGGGATACGCAGTATTTT. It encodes CASSQLAGGGDTQYF.

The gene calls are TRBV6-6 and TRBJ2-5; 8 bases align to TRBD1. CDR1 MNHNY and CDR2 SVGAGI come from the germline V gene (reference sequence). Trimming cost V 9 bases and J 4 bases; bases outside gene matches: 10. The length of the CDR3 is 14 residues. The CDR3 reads CASRALGQGETQYF. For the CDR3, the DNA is TGTGCCAGTCGGGCGCTCGGACAGGGAGAGACCCAGTACTTC.

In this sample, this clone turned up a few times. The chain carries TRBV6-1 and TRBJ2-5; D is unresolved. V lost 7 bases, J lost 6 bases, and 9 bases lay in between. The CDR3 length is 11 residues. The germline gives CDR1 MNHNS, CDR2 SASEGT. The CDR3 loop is CASTSQQTQYF. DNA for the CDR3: TGTGCCAGCACTAGTCAACAGACCCAGTACTTC.

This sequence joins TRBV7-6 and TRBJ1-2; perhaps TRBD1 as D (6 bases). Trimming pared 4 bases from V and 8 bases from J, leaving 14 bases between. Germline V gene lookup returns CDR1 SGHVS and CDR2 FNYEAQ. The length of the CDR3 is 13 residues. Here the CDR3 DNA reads TGTGCCAGCAGCTCCTACAGGGAAACCGGCTACACCTTC. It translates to CASSSYRETGYTF.

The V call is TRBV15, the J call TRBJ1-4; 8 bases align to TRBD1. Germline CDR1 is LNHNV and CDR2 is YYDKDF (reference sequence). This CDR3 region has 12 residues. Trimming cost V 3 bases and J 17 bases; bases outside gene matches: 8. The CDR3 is CATSSDGGTGFF. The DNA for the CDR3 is TGTGCCACCAGCAGTGATGGGGGGACAGGATTTTTT.

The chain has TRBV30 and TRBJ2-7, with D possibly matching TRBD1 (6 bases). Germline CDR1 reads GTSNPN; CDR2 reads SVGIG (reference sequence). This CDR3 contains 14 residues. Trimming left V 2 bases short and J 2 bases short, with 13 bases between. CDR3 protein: CAWSRRGWAYEQYF. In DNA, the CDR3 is TGTGCCTGGAGTCGTAGGGGGTGGGCCTACGAGCAGTACTTC.

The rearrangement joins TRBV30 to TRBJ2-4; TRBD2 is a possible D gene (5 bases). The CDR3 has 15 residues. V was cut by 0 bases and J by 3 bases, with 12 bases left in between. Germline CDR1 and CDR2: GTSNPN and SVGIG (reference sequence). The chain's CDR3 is CAWSVGGYGKNIQYF. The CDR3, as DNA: TGTGCCTGGAGTGTAGGCGGGTACGGCAAAAACATTCAGTACTTC.

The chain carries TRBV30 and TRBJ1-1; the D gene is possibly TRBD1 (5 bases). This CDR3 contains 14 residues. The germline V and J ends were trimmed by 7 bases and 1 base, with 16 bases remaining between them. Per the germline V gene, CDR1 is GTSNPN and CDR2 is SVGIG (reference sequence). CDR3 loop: CASSGGYRNTEAFF. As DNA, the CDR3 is TGTGCCTCCTCCGGGGGATACAGGAACACTGAAGCTTTCTTT.

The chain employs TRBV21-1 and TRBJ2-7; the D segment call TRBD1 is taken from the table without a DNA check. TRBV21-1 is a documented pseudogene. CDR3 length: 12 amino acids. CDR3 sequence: CASSSDTYEQYF. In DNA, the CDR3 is TGTGCCAGCAGCAGCGACACGTACGAGCAGTACTTC.

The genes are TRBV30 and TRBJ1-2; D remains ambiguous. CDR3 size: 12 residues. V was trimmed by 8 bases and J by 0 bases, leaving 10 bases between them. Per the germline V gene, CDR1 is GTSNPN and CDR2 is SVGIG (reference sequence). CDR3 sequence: CASNKANYGYTF. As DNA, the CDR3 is TGTGCCAGTAACAAGGCTAACTATGGCTACACCTTC.

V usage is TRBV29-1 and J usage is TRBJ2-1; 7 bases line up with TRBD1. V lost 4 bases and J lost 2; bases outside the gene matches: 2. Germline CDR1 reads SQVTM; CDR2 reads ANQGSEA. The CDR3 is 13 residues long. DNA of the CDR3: TGCAGCGTTGGACAGGGAACCTACAATGAGCAGTTCTTC. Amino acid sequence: CSVGQGTYNEQFF.

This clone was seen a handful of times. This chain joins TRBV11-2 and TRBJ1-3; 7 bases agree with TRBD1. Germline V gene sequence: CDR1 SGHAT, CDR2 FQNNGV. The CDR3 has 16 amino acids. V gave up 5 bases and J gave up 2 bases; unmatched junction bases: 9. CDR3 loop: CASSTVRGSAGNTIYF. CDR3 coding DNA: TGTGCCAGCAGCACCGTCAGGGGGAGTGCTGGAAACACCATATATTTT.